Listed here is a single T cell receptor (beta chain). Its antigen is not identified. These data come from a study of cytomegalovirus exposure and HLA in healthy donors. Study-wide results and limits: Solely CMV serostatus was available to characterize immune exposure. In an earlier analysis, most TCR beta V segments were productive about 90% or about 30% of the time. Overall, approximately 150 TCR beta chains were annotated as cytomegalovirus-associated.

Losses at the gene ends were 0 bases for V and 6 bases for J; bases not matched to a gene: 2. The CDR3 is 14 amino acids. CDR1 and CDR2 from the germline V gene are SGDLS and YYNGEE. The PCR ran on 60 Vbeta and 13 Jbeta primers. Produced via immunoSEQ multiplex PCR; TCRdb's table is partial and in-frame only. Of under 200,000 clones listed, roughly four fifths were seen once; the top ten hold around 0.8%. The sample was PBMCs. This chain links TRBV9 with TRBJ2-1; 8 bases are shared with TRBD1. The clonotype comes from a woman between 18 and 29 years old in good health and CMV-seronegative. The CDR3 loop reads CASSVATGGNEQFF. CDR3 coding DNA: TGTGCCAGCAGCGTAGCCACAGGGGGCAATGAGCAGTTCTTC.